This T cell receptor (beta chain) comes out of a study of post-analysis software for immune sequencing data. Study information: Disease courses included relapsing-remitting, secondary progressive and progressive-relapsing multiple sclerosis. Study-level results: With F measure, samples from one preparation batch clustered together strongly. Controls showed significantly higher normalized Chao1 diversity than did multiple sclerosis patients. TRBV5-6, TRBV5-1 and TRBV20-1 belonged to a set of a handful of TRBV segments that were more frequent in patients than controls.

Germline assignment: CDR1 MGHDK and CDR2 SYGVNS. CDR3 length: 15 residues. With respect to this clonotype: Its antigen is unidentified.

Unique molecular identifiers tagged the TCR beta cDNA libraries. Starting from about 1 to 10 million T cells, the study yielded 500,000 or so cDNA molecules. TCRdb reprocessed the PCR reads with MiXCR, giving one entry per CDR3 protein. Seen here are about 460,000 distinct CDR3 sequences, over 35% observed once, and the top ten hold around 10%. Material: blood. This receptor was obtained from a girl between 10 and 17 years old with multiple sclerosis. The chain uses TRBV25-1 and TRBJ2-7; D assignment may be TRBD1 or TRBD2 (6 bases each). The J call may not be correct, given that the DNA end is closer to TRBJ2-5. The CDR3 sequence is CASSHSGGGQETQYF. The CDR3 DNA is TGTGCCAGCAGTCATTCTGGAGGGGGACAAGAGACCCAGTACTTC.